These 8 T cell receptor beta chains originate from one sample sequenced in a study of cytomegalovirus exposure and HLA in healthy donors. Primers: 60 Vbeta forward and 13 Jbeta reverse. Here immunoSEQ multiplex PCR was the method, and the copy in TCRdb shows in-frame clones only, minus some. The table shows around 95,000 clones, with roughly 70% occurring only once. Sequencing was done on a sample of PBMCs. These receptor sequences come from a male donor in good health and CMV-seronegative.

The chain carries TRBV30 and TRBJ1-3; D might be TRBD1 (5 bases). Trimming pared 0 bases from V and 4 bases from J, leaving 22 bases between. The germline CDR1 and CDR2 sequences are GTSNPN and SVGIG (reference sequence). The CDR3 is 18 residues long. In nucleotides, the CDR3 is TGTGCCTGGAGTGTGGAAGGGGAGGAATTCTCTGAAGGAAACACCATATATTTT. It is translated as CAWSVEGEEFSEGNTIYF.

The chain combines TRBV4-3 with TRBJ1-2; D is possibly TRBD1 (5 bases). The CDR3 loop spans 13 amino acids. Germline lookup yields CDR1 LGHNA and CDR2 YSLEER. V shed 1 base and J shed 8 bases, with 11 bases lying between them. CDR3 bases: TGCGCCAGCAGCCAAGGAACAGGAGGGGGCTACACCTTC. It translates to CASSQGTGGGYTF.

This chain connects TRBV25-1 to TRBJ1-4; D might be TRBD1 (5 bases). The CDR3 is 16 residues long. V dropped 4 bases and J dropped 3 bases, with 15 bases sitting between them. The germline CDR1 and CDR2 sequences are MGHDK and SYGVNS. The CDR3 is CASSARGRGPNEKLFF. Here the CDR3 DNA reads TGTGCCAGCAGTGCCCGGGGGAGGGGCCCTAATGAAAAACTGTTTTTT.

CDR3 protein: CASSLAGDSREQFF. The CDR3 nucleotides are TGCGCCAGCAGCTTGGCCGGGGACAGCCGAGAGCAGTTCTTC. The chain couples TRBV5-1 to TRBJ2-1, with 7 bases lining up with TRBD1. CDR3 length equals 14 residues. The germline V gene encodes CDR1 SGHRS and CDR2 YFSETQ. V shed 0 bases and J 10 bases; nucleotides not matched to a gene: 7.

The chain uses TRBV7-2 and TRBJ1-5, with 10 bases matching TRBD1. Trimming at V came to 5 bases and at J to 0 bases, leaving 10 bases not matched to a gene. The CDR3 is 18 residues long. CDR1 is SGHTA and CDR2 is FQGNSA in the germline V gene. In nucleotides, the CDR3 is TGTGCCAGCAGCCCATCGACCGGGACAGGGGTTAGCAATCAGCCCCAGCATTTT. It translates to CASSPSTGTGVSNQPQHF.

The chain uses TRBV5-3 and TRBJ1-2; 8 positions match TRBD1. TRBV5-3 belongs to the ORF category, with a function that is uncertain. This CDR3 is 15 amino acids long. Trimming took 4 bases from V and 2 from J; bases not matched to a gene: 7. CDR3 in amino acids: CARSPGQGLNYGYTF. CDR3 in DNA: TGTGCCAGAAGCCCTGGACAGGGATTAAACTATGGCTACACCTTC.

The chain joins TRBV6-1 to TRBJ2-5; perhaps TRBD1 as D (6 bases). The V and J ends lost 3 bases and 2 bases respectively, with 16 bases between them. The CDR3 covers 16 residues. From germline, CDR1 is MNHNS and CDR2 SASEGT. CDR3 region: CASSDSGHFLQETQYF. The CDR3 region has the DNA TGTGCCAGCAGTGATTCGGGACACTTCTTACAAGAGACCCAGTACTTC.

This clone was seen a few times. The chain links TRBV7-3 to TRBJ1-1; the D is unclear. The CDR3 runs 13 residues. The germline V gene has CDR1 SGHTA and CDR2 FQGTGA. Trimming shortened V by 3 bases and J by 2 bases, and 7 bases separated the two germline ends. CDR3 protein: CASSFSTNTEAFF. The CDR3 region has the DNA TGTGCCAGCAGCTTTAGTACTAACACTGAAGCTTTCTTT.